The present TCR beta chain was sequenced within a study of blood T cell repertoires in COVID-19. Whole-study context: From the United States, Italy and Spain came samples of acute and convalescent COVID-19. T cells, B-cell-depleted T cells, or PBMCs supplied cDNA or gDNA.

The germline CDR1 and CDR2 sequences are SQVTM and ANQGSEA. This CDR3 contains 13 residues. The V end was cut by 5 bases, the J end by 2 bases, with 12 bases between. As handled by the study authors: Amplification from reference gene primers served as the basis for estimated nucleated cell counts. The assay was immunoSEQ multiplex PCR, and TCRdb's table has in-frame clones only and misses some. V and J calls and clone size come straight from that table; D and trimming were deduced from the DNA. The table lists about 270,000 clones, 86% of them singletons, with about 2.6% in the top ten. This clone was detected once.

Sequenced: PBMCs or T cells enriched from blood (not recorded which). This chain joins TRBV29-1 and TRBJ1-2; TRBD1 might be the D (6 bases). This clonotype was sampled from a woman under 30 who had recovered from COVID-19. Written as DNA, the CDR3 is TGCAGCGTTTACACAGGGCCCAACTATGGCTACACCTTC. The encoded protein is CSVYTGPNYGYTF.